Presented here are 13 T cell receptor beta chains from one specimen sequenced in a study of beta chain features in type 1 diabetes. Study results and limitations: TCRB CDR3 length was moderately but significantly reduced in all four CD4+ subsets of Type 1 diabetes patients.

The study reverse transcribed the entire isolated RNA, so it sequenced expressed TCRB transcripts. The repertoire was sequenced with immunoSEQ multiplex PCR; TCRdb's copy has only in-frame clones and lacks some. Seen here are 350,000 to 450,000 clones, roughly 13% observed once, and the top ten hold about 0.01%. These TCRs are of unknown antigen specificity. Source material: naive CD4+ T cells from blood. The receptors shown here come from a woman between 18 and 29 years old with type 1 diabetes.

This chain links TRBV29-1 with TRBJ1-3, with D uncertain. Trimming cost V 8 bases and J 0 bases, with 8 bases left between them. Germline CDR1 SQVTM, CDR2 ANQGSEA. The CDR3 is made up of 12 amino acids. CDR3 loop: CSYISSGNTIYF. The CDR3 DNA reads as TGCAGCTACATAAGCTCTGGAAACACCATATATTTT.

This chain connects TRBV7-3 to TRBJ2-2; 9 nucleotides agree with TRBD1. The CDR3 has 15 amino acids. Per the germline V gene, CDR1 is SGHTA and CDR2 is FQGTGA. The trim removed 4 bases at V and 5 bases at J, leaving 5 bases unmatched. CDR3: CASSSGTGSTGELFF. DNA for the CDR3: TGTGCCAGCAGCTCCGGGACAGGGTCAACCGGGGAGCTGTTTTTT.

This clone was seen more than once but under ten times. CDR3 sequence (DNA): TGTGCCAGCACCGGGCGGGTCTTTGGAGCGGGAGTAGGAGAGACCCAGTACTTC. This translates into CASTGRVFGAGVGETQYF. The chain combines TRBV28 with TRBJ2-5; 8 nucleotides align to TRBD2. The CDR3 consists of 18 residues. V was pared by 7 bases and J by 4 bases, with 20 bases of the junction left unmatched. Germline V CDR1 and CDR2: MDHEN, SYDVKM.

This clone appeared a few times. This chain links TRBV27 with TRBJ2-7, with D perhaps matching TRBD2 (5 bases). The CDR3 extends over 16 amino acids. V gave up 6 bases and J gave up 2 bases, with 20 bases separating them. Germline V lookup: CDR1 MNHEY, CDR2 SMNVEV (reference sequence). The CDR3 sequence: CASRVGAAEGTYEQYF. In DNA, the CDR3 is TGTGCCAGCAGAGTGGGCGCAGCCGAGGGCACCTACGAGCAGTACTTC.

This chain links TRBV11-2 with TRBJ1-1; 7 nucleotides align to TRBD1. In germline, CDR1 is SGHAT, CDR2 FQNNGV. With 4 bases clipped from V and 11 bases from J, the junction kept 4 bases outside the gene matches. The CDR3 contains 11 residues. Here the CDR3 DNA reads TGTGCCAGCAGCTCAGCAGGGGGGGCTTTCTTT. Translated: CASSSAGGAFF.

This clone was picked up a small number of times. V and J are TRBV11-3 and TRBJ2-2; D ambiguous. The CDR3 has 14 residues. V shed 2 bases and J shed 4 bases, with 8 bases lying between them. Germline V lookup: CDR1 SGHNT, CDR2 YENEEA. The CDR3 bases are TGTGCCAGCAGCTTATTCGGTGCCACCGGGGAGCTGTTTTTT. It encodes CASSLFGATGELFF. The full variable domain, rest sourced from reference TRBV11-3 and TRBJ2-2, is EAGVVQSPRYKIIEKKQPVAFWCNPISGHNTLYWYLQNLGQGPELLIRYENEEAVDDSQLPKDRFSAERLKGVDSTLKIQPAELGDSAVYLCASSLFGATGELFFGEGSRLTVL.

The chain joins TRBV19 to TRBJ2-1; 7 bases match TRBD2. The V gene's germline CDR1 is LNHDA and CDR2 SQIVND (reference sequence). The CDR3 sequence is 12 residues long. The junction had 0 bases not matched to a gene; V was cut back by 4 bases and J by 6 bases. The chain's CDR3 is CASSTSGNEQFF. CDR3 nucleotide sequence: TGTGCCAGTAGTACTAGCGGCAATGAGCAGTTCTTC.

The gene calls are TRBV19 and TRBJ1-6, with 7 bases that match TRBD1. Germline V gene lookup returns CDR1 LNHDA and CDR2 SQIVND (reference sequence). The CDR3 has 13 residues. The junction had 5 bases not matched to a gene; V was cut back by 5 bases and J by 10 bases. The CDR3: CASSSQGESPLHF. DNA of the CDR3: TGTGCCAGTAGTTCGCAGGGGGAATCACCCCTCCACTTT. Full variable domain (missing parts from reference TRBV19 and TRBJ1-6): DGGITQSPKYLFRKEGQNVTLSCEQNLNHDAMYWYRQDPGQGLRLIYYSQIVNDFQKGDIAEGYSVSREKKESFPLTVTSAQKNPTAFYLCASSSQGESPLHFGNGTRLTVT.

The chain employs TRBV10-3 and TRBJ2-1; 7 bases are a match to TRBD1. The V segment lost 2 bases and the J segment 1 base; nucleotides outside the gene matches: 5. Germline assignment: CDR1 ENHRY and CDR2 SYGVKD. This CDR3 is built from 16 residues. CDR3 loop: CAISERQGWSYNEQFF. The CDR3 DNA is TGTGCCATCAGTGAGAGACAGGGATGGTCCTACAATGAGCAGTTCTTC.

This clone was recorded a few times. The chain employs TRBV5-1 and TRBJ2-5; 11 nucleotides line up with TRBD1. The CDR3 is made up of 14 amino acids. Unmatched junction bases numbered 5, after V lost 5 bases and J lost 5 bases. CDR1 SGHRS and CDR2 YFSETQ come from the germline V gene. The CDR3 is CASRSGQGVETQYF. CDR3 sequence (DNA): TGCGCCAGCAGATCGGGACAGGGGGTTGAGACCCAGTACTTC.

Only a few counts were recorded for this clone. In nucleotides, the CDR3 is TGTGCTAGTGGTCCAAGGACTGCGAACACCGGGGAGCTGTTTTTT. Translated, it gives CASGPRTANTGELFF. J is TRBJ2-2 and V is TRBV12-5; a possible D gene is TRBD2 (5 bases). Germline V gene lookup returns CDR1 LGHNT and CDR2 FRNRAP. Trimming cost V 5 bases and J 0 bases, with 10 bases left between them. This CDR3 is built from 15 residues.

The CDR3 DNA sequence: TGTGCCACCAGCAGAGGACTAGCCGGTACCTACAATGAGCAGTTCTTC. Translating gives CATSRGLAGTYNEQFF. This sequence joins TRBV15 and TRBJ2-1, with 7 bases aligning to TRBD2. Germline CDR1 LNHNV, CDR2 YYDKDF (reference sequence). The CDR3 sequence is 16 residues long. V was clipped by 1 base and J by 2 bases; unmatched bases: 5.

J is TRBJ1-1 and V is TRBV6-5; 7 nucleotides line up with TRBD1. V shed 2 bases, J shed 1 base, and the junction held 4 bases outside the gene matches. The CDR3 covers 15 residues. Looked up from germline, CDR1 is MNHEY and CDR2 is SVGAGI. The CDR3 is CASSYDRAPNTEAFF. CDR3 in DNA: TGTGCCAGCAGTTACGACAGGGCGCCGAACACTGAAGCTTTCTTT.